This entry concerns a single T cell receptor (beta chain). The antigen is undetermined. Germline loops: CDR1 ENHRY, CDR2 SYGVKD. This CDR3 is 15 amino acids long. Trimming left V 4 bases short and J 1 base short, with 13 bases between. Donors, without exception, were Caucasian adults residing in Nashville, Tennessee. The table came from immunoSEQ multiplex PCR; TCRdb's copy has only in-frame clones and leaves some out. The table shows under 2,500,000 clones, with around 95% occurring only once. The source of the sample is a study of shared clonotypes between healthy human individuals. Study as a whole: Every donor yielded three CD4 naive, three CD4 memory, two CD8 naive and one CD8 memory plate.

Study-level findings and limits: The sampled material consisted only of blood, and tissue repertoires are likely to differ.

The clonotype originates from a man between 18 and 35 years old in good health. The V gene is TRBV10-3, the J gene TRBJ1-1; no reliable D call. What was sequenced was naive CD4+ T cells sorted from blood. Subset defined: CD45RA+ positively selected. The CDR3 here is CAISAIPWGNTEAFF. The CDR3 nucleotides are TGTGCCATCAGTGCTATCCCATGGGGGAACACTGAAGCTTTCTTT.